Below are 18 T cell receptor beta chains sequenced from a single sample in a study of T cell responses to AZD1222 COVID-19 vaccine. Assay used: immunoSEQ multiplex PCR; TCRdb lists only in-frame clones, some missing. Of around 200,000 clones listed, roughly 94% are singletons. The sequenced sample was peripheral blood, obtained 28 days after the second AZD1222 dose. The source of these receptors is an adult who received the AZD1222 COVID-19 vaccine.

The V gene is TRBV5-6, the J gene TRBJ1-1; perhaps TRBD1 as D (6 bases). Germline assignment: CDR1 SGHDT and CDR2 YYEEEE. The CDR3 consists of 14 residues. The V end was cut by 3 bases, the J end by 2 bases, with 11 bases between. Here the CDR3 reads CASSSGTLNTEAFF. DNA of the CDR3: TGTGCCAGCAGCTCCGGGACACTAAACACTGAAGCTTTCTTT.

The chain uses TRBV4-3 and TRBJ2-3; perhaps TRBD1 as D (5 bases). Trimming cost V 1 base and J 4 bases, with 12 bases left between them. This CDR3 contains 15 residues. Germline V CDR1 and CDR2: LGHNA, YSLEER. CDR3 bases: TGCGCCAGCAGCCAAGGGGGCGGCCGGGCAGATACGCAGTATTTT. Protein sequence: CASSQGGGRADTQYF.

J is TRBJ2-1 and V is TRBV5-4; 7 bases map to TRBD2. Germline assignment: CDR1 SGHNT and CDR2 YYREEE (reference sequence). The CDR3 sequence is 17 residues long. Trimming removed 3 bases from V and 0 bases from J; junction bases left unmatched: 9. In DNA form, the CDR3 reads TGTGCCAGCAGCTCCCGATTGGGCGGGAGCTCCTACAATGAGCAGTTCTTC. It yields the protein CASSSRLGGSSYNEQFF.

The chain recombines TRBV7-2 with TRBJ1-5, with no clear D. CDR3 length: 16 amino acids. From germline, CDR1 is SGHTA and CDR2 FQGNSA. V lost 0 bases, J lost 0 bases, and 9 bases lay in between. CDR3 DNA: TGTGCCAGCAGCTTAGCGAAGTTAAGTAGCAATCAGCCCCAGCATTTT. Its translation: CASSLAKLSSNQPQHF.

V usage is TRBV28 and J usage is TRBJ1-4; D is unclear. Germline V CDR1 and CDR2: MDHEN, SYDVKM. Deletions cut 6 bases from V and 7 bases from J, with 21 bases between. CDR3 length: 16 amino acids. The CDR3 DNA sequence: TGTGCCAGCAGAACGCCGGTTGGGGTTCGGGGTGAAAAACTGTTTTTT. This sequence encodes CASRTPVGVRGEKLFF.

This clone has only one observation. The V and J genes are TRBV19 and TRBJ1-1; no definite D call. This CDR3 has 12 residues. From germline, CDR1 is LNHDA and CDR2 SQIVND (reference sequence). The V end was cut by 7 bases, the J end by 1 base, with 7 bases between. The CDR3 protein is CASTWGNTEAFF. CDR3 nucleotides: TGTGCCAGTACGTGGGGGAACACTGAAGCTTTCTTT.

V and J are TRBV6-5 and TRBJ1-2; no clear D. The CDR3 runs 15 residues. CDR1 and CDR2 (germline): MNHEY, SVGAGI. V lost 2 bases and J lost 4, with 14 bases in between. CDR3 protein: CASSYLKGRTYGYTF. In DNA form, the CDR3 reads TGTGCCAGCAGTTACCTCAAGGGCCGGACCTATGGCTACACCTTC.

This clone appeared once. The CDR3 DNA follows: TGTGCCAGCAGTGAAGGAGGGACAGGGGCTGAGCAGTACTTC. Its protein product is CASSEGGTGAEQYF. The chain is built from TRBV2 and TRBJ2-7; 10 positions match TRBD1. Germline V gene lookup returns CDR1 SNHLY and CDR2 FYNNEI. Unmatched junction bases numbered 4, after V lost 1 base and J lost 7 bases. The CDR3 runs to 14 residues.

This chain connects TRBV2 to TRBJ2-1, with TRBD2 identical over 12 bases. J was trimmed by 5 bases and V by 4 bases; bases with no gene match: 6. This CDR3 is 16 amino acids long. CDR1 and CDR2 (germline): SNHLY, FYNNEI. The CDR3 loop is CASSGLAGAFNNEQFF. As DNA, the CDR3 is TGTGCCAGCAGTGGACTAGCGGGAGCTTTCAACAATGAGCAGTTCTTC. Variable domain in full (rest from reference TRBV2 and TRBJ2-1): EPEVTQTPSHQVTQMGQEVILRCVPISNHLYFYWYRQILGQKVEFLVSFYNNEISEKSEIFDDQFSVERPDGSNFTLKIRSTKLEDSAMYFCASSGLAGAFNNEQFFGPGTRLTVL.

The gene calls are TRBV10-3 and TRBJ1-5; D perhaps matches TRBD1 (6 bases). V was clipped by 7 bases and J by 2 bases, with 15 bases between them. This CDR3 comprises 15 residues. Germline V gene lookup returns CDR1 ENHRY and CDR2 SYGVKD. The CDR3 coding sequence is TGTGCCATCAATCAAGAGGGACATGGCAATCAGCCCCAGCATTTT. Its protein product is CAINQEGHGNQPQHF.

V gene TRBV4-1 combines with J gene TRBJ2-5; 9 bases match TRBD2. V gave up 2 bases and J gave up 1 base; unmatched junction bases: 8. The CDR3 totals 17 residues. Germline V gene data show CDR1 as MGHRA and CDR2 as YSYEKL. CDR3 sequence: CASSQTRTAGGQETQYF. CDR3 in DNA: TGCGCCAGCAGCCAAACGAGGACAGCGGGGGGCCAAGAGACCCAGTACTTC.

V gene TRBV27 combines with J gene TRBJ2-1, with D perhaps assigned TRBD1 or TRBD2 (5 bases each). This CDR3 contains 14 residues. The germline V and J ends were trimmed by 3 bases and 8 bases, with 14 bases remaining between them. Germline CDR1 and CDR2: MNHEY and SMNVEV (reference sequence). The CDR3 DNA follows: TGTGCCAGCAGTTTTGGGACCAATCTCTATGAGCAGTTCTTC. It is translated as CASSFGTNLYEQFF.

The chain carries TRBV27 and TRBJ1-2; 7 positions match TRBD1. The CDR3 has 15 amino acids. Per germline, CDR1 MNHEY and CDR2 SMNVEV (reference sequence). The V segment lost 7 bases and the J segment 3 bases; nucleotides outside the gene matches: 11. For the CDR3, the DNA is TGTGCCAGCATTCTACAGGGGTTTACGCACTATGGCTACACCTTC. Amino acid sequence: CASILQGFTHYGYTF.

The chain has TRBV6-5 and TRBJ1-1; 8 bases line up with TRBD1. The CDR3 is 16 residues long. With V trimmed by 2 bases and J by 4 bases, 9 bases remained unmatched. The germline V gene encodes CDR1 MNHEY and CDR2 SVGAGI. CDR3 region: CASSYTKYTGGTEAFF. In DNA form, the CDR3 reads TGTGCCAGCAGTTACACAAAATACACAGGGGGCACTGAAGCTTTCTTT.

V usage is TRBV19 and J usage is TRBJ2-7; D may match TRBD1 or TRBD2 (5 bases each). This CDR3 has 13 residues. V was clipped by 7 bases and J by 0 bases, with 10 bases between them. Germline-derived CDR1 and CDR2 are LNHDA and SQIVND (reference sequence). The CDR3 is CASTPGASYEQYF. In DNA form, the CDR3 reads TGTGCCAGTACCCCCGGGGCCTCCTACGAGCAGTACTTC. Full variable domain (remainder filled in from reference TRBV19 and TRBJ2-7): DGGITQSPKYLFRKEGQNVTLSCEQNLNHDAMYWYRQDPGQGLRLIYYSQIVNDFQKGDIAEGYSVSREKKESFPLTVTSAQKNPTAFYLCASTPGASYEQYFGPGTRLTVT.

The rearrangement links TRBV18 to TRBJ1-5; 7 bases fit TRBD1. CDR3 size: 15 residues. Losses at the gene ends were 2 bases for V and 5 bases for J; bases not matched to a gene: 6. Per germline, CDR1 KGHSH and CDR2 LQKENI. The CDR3 sequence: CASSPMTGQDQPQHF. The DNA for the CDR3 is TGTGCCAGCTCACCAATGACCGGACAGGATCAGCCCCAGCATTTT.

This chain uses TRBV19 with TRBJ1-2; a weak D match, TRBD1 (6 bases). Looked up from germline, CDR1 is LNHDA and CDR2 is SQIVND (reference sequence). The V end was cut by 9 bases, the J end by 7 bases, with 24 bases between. This CDR3 comprises 15 residues. The CDR3 is CASRRGAGWIGGYTF. The CDR3 DNA is TGTGCCAGCCGAAGGGGGGCAGGGTGGATCGGTGGCTACACCTTC. Using reference TRBV19 and TRBJ1-2 for the parts outside the CDR3, the full variable domain is DGGITQSPKYLFRKEGQNVTLSCEQNLNHDAMYWYRQDPGQGLRLIYYSQIVNDFQKGDIAEGYSVSREKKESFPLTVTSAQKNPTAFYLCASRRGAGWIGGYTFGSGTRLTVV.

The chain recombines TRBV6-5 with TRBJ1-1; D not certain. The CDR3 length is 14 residues. Germline V gene lookup returns CDR1 MNHEY and CDR2 SVGAGI. Trimming left V 4 bases short and J 0 bases short, with 9 bases between. The CDR3 DNA sequence: TGTGCCAGCAGTTTACACCTCTTGAACACTGAAGCTTTCTTT. Translation: CASSLHLLNTEAFF.